Listed below are T cell receptor beta chains from one sample, sequenced in a study of memory CD4+ T cells and cytomegalovirus serostatus. This table comes from immunoSEQ multiplex PCR, and its TCRdb copy is limited to in-frame clones, with some not included. The sample holds tens of thousands of clones, more than 75% seen once. The sequencing input was memory CD4+ T cells from blood. Every receptor here comes from an adult in good health and CMV-seronegative. CDR3s include the opening cysteine and the closing phenylalanine or tryptophan. The D gene is left open where the match is weak. Rows give clone size only sometimes, using once, few, many, or a class for an expanded clone.

abundance	v_gene	d_gene	j_gene	CDR3nt	CDR3aa
NA	TRBV4-2	NA	TRBJ1-5	TGTGCCAGCAGCCAGGGGGATGGAGAAGGTCAGCCCCAGCATTTT	CASSQGDGEGQPQHF
NA	TRBV7-9	NA	TRBJ2-2	TGTGCCAGCAGCCGCTCAAACGTGGCTTCGGAGCTGTTTTTT	CASSRSNVASELFF
few	TRBV6-6	NA	TRBJ1-2	TGTGCCAGCAGTTTTACAGGGAACTATGGCTACACCTTC	CASSFTGNYGYTF
NA	TRBV5-4	NA	TRBJ1-1	TGTGCCAGCAGCTCTCTCCCAGACACTGAAGCTTTCTTT	CASSSLPDTEAFF
NA	TRBV5-4	NA	TRBJ1-4	TGTGCCAGCAGCTTGGGAGGGATCGGTGAAAAACTGTTTTTT	CASSLGGIGEKLFF
NA	TRBV11-2	NA	TRBJ2-7	TGTGCCAGCAGCTTAGTGCAGGGTTTGGGCTACGAGCAGTACTTC	CASSLVQGLGYEQYF
NA	TRBV10-1	NA	TRBJ2-2	TGCGCCAGCAGTGTATCGCGGACCGGGGAGCTGTTTTTT	CASSVSRTGELFF
NA	TRBV6-5	NA	TRBJ2-1	TGTGCCAGCCGACAGGGCGGGGGAAGTTACAATGAGCAGTTCTTC	CASRQGGGSYNEQFF
NA	TRBV5-6	NA	TRBJ2-7	TGTGCCAGCAGTCCTGCGTCCGGAATGAGTGTAGAGCAGTACTTC	CASSPASGMSVEQYF
NA	TRBV30	NA	TRBJ1-5	TGTGCCTGGAGTGTAGGCGAAGGTCAGCCCCAGCATTTT	CAWSVGEGQPQHF
once	TRBV19	NA	TRBJ1-2	TGTGCCAGTAGTAACCCAGAACGAGAAAGCTATGGCTACACCTTC	CASSNPERESYGYTF
once	TRBV6-5	TRBD1	TRBJ1-1	TGTGCCAGCAGTTCCAGCGGACAGGAGGGCACTGAAGCTTTCTTT	CASSSSGQEGTEAFF
few	TRBV28	TRBD2	TRBJ2-7	TGTGCCAGCAGTTTGGGCGGCGGGGGGAACTACGAGCAGTACTTC	CASSLGGGGNYEQYF
NA	TRBV6-5	NA	TRBJ2-3	TGTGCCAGCAGTTACGATTTTTCAGATACGCAGTATTTT	CASSYDFSDTQYF
few	TRBV19	NA	TRBJ2-7	TGTGCCAGTAGTATCGAAGGAGGTTTAGGCGAGCAGTACTTC	CASSIEGGLGEQYF
NA	TRBV7-2	NA	TRBJ2-1	TGTGCCAGCAGCTTTTTAGCGGAGTACAATGAGCAGTTCTTC	CASSFLAEYNEQFF
once	TRBV6-1	TRBD1	TRBJ1-2	TGTGCCAGCATTGGGACAGGGCTCTTGGGCTACACCTTC	CASIGTGLLGYTF
few	TRBV14	NA	TRBJ2-3	TGTGCCAGCAGCCAAGAGGCTAGAACGCAGTATTTT	CASSQEARTQYF
NA	TRBV18	NA	TRBJ1-3	TGTGCCAGCTCACCGGACAGCTCTGGAAACACCATATATTTT	CASSPDSSGNTIYF
NA	TRBV6-1	TRBD2	TRBJ2-1	TGTGCCAGCAGTGTCCGGGGAGGTAGCGGGGGGGCTGAGCAGTTCTTC	CASSVRGGSGGAEQFF
NA	TRBV4-2	NA	TRBJ1-1	TGTGCCAGCAGCCAAGGGGGTAGTCCTTCGGCTTTCTTT	CASSQGGSPSAFF
once	TRBV29-1	NA	TRBJ2-5	TGCAGCGCGGAGGAAGGGGAGACCCAGTACTTC	CSAEEGETQYF
NA	TRBV7-2	TRBD1	TRBJ1-3	TGTGCCAGCAGCTTAGCGCAGGGGGCGCTTGGAAACACCATATATTTT	CASSLAQGALGNTIYF
NA	TRBV10-3	NA	TRBJ1-6	TGTGCCATCAGTGAGTCCTCGGGGGGGATCAATTCACCCCTCCACTTT	CAISESSGGINSPLHF
once	TRBV10-3	NA	TRBJ1-5	TGTGCCAGCAGTTACTCAAACGCAGGGATCGGACAGCCCCAGCATTTT	CASSYSNAGIGQPQHF
NA	TRBV5-6	NA	TRBJ1-1	TGTGCCAGCAGCTTCTTGGGGGGCACTGAAGCTTTCTTT	CASSFLGGTEAFF
NA	TRBV5-1	TRBD1	TRBJ2-5	TGCGCCAGCAGCTTGGGACAGGGTTTCGAGACCCAGTACTTC	CASSLGQGFETQYF
NA	TRBV6-4	TRBD2	TRBJ2-1	TGTGCCAGCAGTGTGAGCGGGGGGAGCTCCTACAATGAGCAGTTCTTC	CASSVSGGSSYNEQFF
few	TRBV19	TRBD2	TRBJ2-1	TGTGCCAGTAGTTCCCCGGGACTAACAAACAATGAGCAGTTCTTC	CASSSPGLTNNEQFF
NA	TRBV7-9	NA	TRBJ1-6	TGTGCCAGCAGCCCCCCGGGGTCCTATAATTCACCCCTCCACTTT	CASSPPGSYNSPLHF
NA	TRBV6-1	TRBD1	TRBJ1-1	TGTGCCAGCAAGCGGACAGGGGACACTGAAGCTTTCTTT	CASKRTGDTEAFF
NA	TRBV11-2	NA	TRBJ1-6	TGTGCCAGCAGCGTACGACATCCCGAGGGGTCACCCCTCCACTTT	CASSVRHPEGSPLHF
NA	TRBV18	NA	TRBJ1-2	TGTGCCAGCTCACCACCAGGCAGGGTGGTTGGCTACACCTTC	CASSPPGRVVGYTF
NA	TRBV18	NA	TRBJ2-2	TGTGCCAGCTCACCTATACCGGGAGAAACCGGGGAGCTGTTTTTT	CASSPIPGETGELFF
NA	TRBV7-9	NA	TRBJ1-2	TGTGCCAGCAGCCGCCGCGGGGGAACGCGCAGCGACTATGGCTACACCTTC	CASSRRGGTRSDYGYTF
NA	TRBV5-4	NA	TRBJ2-7	TGTGCCAGCAGCTTGGTTGGCGGAAACGAGCAGTACTTC	CASSLVGGNEQYF
NA	TRBV7-7	NA	TRBJ2-5	TGTGCCAGCAGCTTAGTGGTAGGCGAAGAGACCCAGTACTTC	CASSLVVGEETQYF
once	TRBV7-9	TRBD2	TRBJ2-7	TGTGCCAGCGGCGGGGGGCGCGCCTACGAGCAGTACTTC	CASGGGRAYEQYF
NA	TRBV5-1	NA	TRBJ1-4	TGCGCCAGCAGCCCCGGGGGTTCGAGAGAAAAACTGTTTTTT	CASSPGGSREKLFF
once	TRBV6-5	NA	TRBJ1-1	TGTGCCAGCAGTTCTCCCCGGACGAATCGGAACACTGAAGCTTTCTTT	CASSSPRTNRNTEAFF
NA	TRBV11-3	NA	TRBJ1-3	TGTGCCAGCAGCTTGGGTTCTGGAAACACCATATATTTT	CASSLGSGNTIYF
NA	TRBV7-6	NA	TRBJ1-1	TGTGCCAGCAGCTCCGCCCGCGCCTCCAGGGTATCCACTGAAGCTTTCTTT	CASSSARASRVSTEAFF
NA	TRBV7-8	TRBD2	TRBJ2-5	TGTGCCAGCAGCTTAAGGACTAGCGGGGGGAGCGAGACCCAGTACTTC	CASSLRTSGGSETQYF
NA	TRBV5-1	NA	TRBJ2-7	TGCGCCAGCAGCTTGGACGGATCCTACGAGCAGTACTTC	CASSLDGSYEQYF
NA	TRBV4-2	NA	TRBJ2-1	TGTGCCAGCAGCCAAGATTTTGGTAACAATGAGCAGTTCTTC	CASSQDFGNNEQFF